The present T cell receptor beta chain was sequenced within a study of blood T cell repertoires in COVID-19. Study overall: Some COVID-19 samples were acute and others convalescent; all came from the United States, Italy and Spain.

TCRdb's copy holds only in-frame clones and misses some; the assay was immunoSEQ multiplex PCR. The table has 35,000 to 40,000 clones, 70% to 90% seen once; the top ten hold around 36%. The sequence was obtained from a man between 65 and 85 years old with active COVID-19. The material sequenced was peripheral blood.

The CDR3 sequence is CASSPPTGVGSYEQYF. DNA for the CDR3: TGTGCCAGCTCACCCCCTACAGGGGTCGGCTCCTACGAGCAGTACTTC. The genes are TRBV18 and TRBJ2-7; 7 bases match TRBD1. CDR3 length: 16 amino acids. V lost 3 bases, J lost 0 bases, and 8 bases stayed unmatched. The germline V gene encodes CDR1 KGHSH and CDR2 LQKENI.